This entry concerns a single T cell receptor (beta chain). This clonotype appeared a few times. Its cognate antigen has yet to be identified. There are no base qualities to consult, and no much larger clone falls within one base. This sample is part of a study of T-cell memory formation after mild COVID-19 (dated by TCRdb to the early 2020s). At the level of the whole study: TCR sequence clusters from the two donors were found to be largely donor specific. In two donors, T-cell clones that expanded and contracted after mild COVID-19 were tracked by sequencing TCRalpha and TCRbeta repertoires over time. Two young, previously healthy adult volunteers, one female and one male, were included in the cohort. General study outcomes and caveats: Clones contracting from day 15 to 85 had balanced CD4/CD8 phenotypes, while a second wave expanding from day 15 to 37 was biased towards CD4+. Only a couple of mild cases were covered by the study, and larger cohorts that include severe cases with pre-infection samples were considered necessary. Contracting CD4+ clones appeared mostly in the CM and EM memory subsets, whereas CD8+ clones were enriched in EMRA. The second-wave clones that peaked on day 37 were not confirmed to be SARS-CoV-2 specific. The detection of some responding clones in pre-infection memory suggests that pre-existing cross-reactive memory T cells joined the SARS-CoV-2 response.

From the germline V gene, CDR1 is MNHEY and CDR2 is SVGEGT. V sheds 5 bases and J sheds 8 bases, leaving 7 bases between their ends. Counted from cysteine to phenylalanine, this CDR3 has 11 amino acids. The CDR3 DNA has 33 bases and is translated from base 1. PBMCs were isolated by Ficoll-Paque density gradient centrifugation. Sequenced on an Illumina NovaSeq 6000. TCRalpha and TCRbeta cDNA libraries were constructed by 5'RACE with constant-segment primers, with sample barcodes and unique molecular identifiers being introduced. RNA was extracted from every sample with Trizol reagent. Amplification of the libraries took two PCR steps, and the second step added a second sample barcode plus Illumina TruSeq adapters. The libraries were sequenced on an Illumina NovaSeq using 2 x 150 bp paired-end reads. The published analysis was carried out like this. Demultiplexing of reads and collapsing into UMI-guided consensus sequences were performed with migec v1.2.7. With mixcr v2.1.11, UMI consensuses were aligned to TRA and TRB V and J templates and assembled into clonotypes. Clonotypes were classified as expanded or contracted when called significant by both edgeR and NoisET, with noise models trained on biological replicates. For edgeR calls, a false discovery rate-adjusted p below 0.01 and a log2 fold-change threshold of 1 were applied. PCA with hierarchical clustering of max-normalized trajectories of the 1000 most abundant clonotypes was used as exploratory dynamics analysis. Separately sequenced CD4+ and CD8+ repertoires were used to assign a CD4 or CD8 phenotype to each responding clone. In-frame beta chains were kept once TCRdb had trimmed the public reads at Q25 with fastp and called clones with MiXCR. Duplicate CDR3 protein sequences are folded into a single record with the most common DNA and genes. The V and J calls and clone size come from TCRdb's table, not from the authors' own analysis. Across this sample there are 360,000 or so distinct CDR3 sequences, with around 30% seen only once. The leading ten clones occupy approximately 13% of the sample.

The V and J segments used are TRBV6-2 or TRBV6-3 and TRBJ2-1; a tentative D call is TRBD2 (6 bases match). Sequenced input: PBMCs or a T cell subset sorted from them (not recorded which). The TCR sequence derives from an adult woman who had mild COVID-19 (a few samples of this study predate the infection). The sample titles of this study are shuffled in the database, so cell type and time point are left out; the donor was told from shared clones. The DNA is as follows: TGTGCCAGCAGTCGACTAGATGAGCAGTTCTTC. Translation gives CASSRLDEQFF.